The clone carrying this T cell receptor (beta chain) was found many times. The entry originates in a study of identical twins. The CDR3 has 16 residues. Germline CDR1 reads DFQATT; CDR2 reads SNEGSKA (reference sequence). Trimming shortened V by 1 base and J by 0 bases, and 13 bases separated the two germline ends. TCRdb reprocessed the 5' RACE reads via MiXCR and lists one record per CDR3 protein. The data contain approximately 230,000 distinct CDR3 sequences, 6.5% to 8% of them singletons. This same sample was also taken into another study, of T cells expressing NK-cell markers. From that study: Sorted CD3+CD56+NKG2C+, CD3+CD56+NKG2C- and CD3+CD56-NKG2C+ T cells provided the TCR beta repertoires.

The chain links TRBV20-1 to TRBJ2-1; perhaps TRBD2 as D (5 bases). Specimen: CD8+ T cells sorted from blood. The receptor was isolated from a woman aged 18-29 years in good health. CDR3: CSARASEGYSYNEQFF. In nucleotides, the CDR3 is TGCAGTGCTAGAGCCTCAGAGGGCTACTCCTACAATGAGCAGTTCTTC.